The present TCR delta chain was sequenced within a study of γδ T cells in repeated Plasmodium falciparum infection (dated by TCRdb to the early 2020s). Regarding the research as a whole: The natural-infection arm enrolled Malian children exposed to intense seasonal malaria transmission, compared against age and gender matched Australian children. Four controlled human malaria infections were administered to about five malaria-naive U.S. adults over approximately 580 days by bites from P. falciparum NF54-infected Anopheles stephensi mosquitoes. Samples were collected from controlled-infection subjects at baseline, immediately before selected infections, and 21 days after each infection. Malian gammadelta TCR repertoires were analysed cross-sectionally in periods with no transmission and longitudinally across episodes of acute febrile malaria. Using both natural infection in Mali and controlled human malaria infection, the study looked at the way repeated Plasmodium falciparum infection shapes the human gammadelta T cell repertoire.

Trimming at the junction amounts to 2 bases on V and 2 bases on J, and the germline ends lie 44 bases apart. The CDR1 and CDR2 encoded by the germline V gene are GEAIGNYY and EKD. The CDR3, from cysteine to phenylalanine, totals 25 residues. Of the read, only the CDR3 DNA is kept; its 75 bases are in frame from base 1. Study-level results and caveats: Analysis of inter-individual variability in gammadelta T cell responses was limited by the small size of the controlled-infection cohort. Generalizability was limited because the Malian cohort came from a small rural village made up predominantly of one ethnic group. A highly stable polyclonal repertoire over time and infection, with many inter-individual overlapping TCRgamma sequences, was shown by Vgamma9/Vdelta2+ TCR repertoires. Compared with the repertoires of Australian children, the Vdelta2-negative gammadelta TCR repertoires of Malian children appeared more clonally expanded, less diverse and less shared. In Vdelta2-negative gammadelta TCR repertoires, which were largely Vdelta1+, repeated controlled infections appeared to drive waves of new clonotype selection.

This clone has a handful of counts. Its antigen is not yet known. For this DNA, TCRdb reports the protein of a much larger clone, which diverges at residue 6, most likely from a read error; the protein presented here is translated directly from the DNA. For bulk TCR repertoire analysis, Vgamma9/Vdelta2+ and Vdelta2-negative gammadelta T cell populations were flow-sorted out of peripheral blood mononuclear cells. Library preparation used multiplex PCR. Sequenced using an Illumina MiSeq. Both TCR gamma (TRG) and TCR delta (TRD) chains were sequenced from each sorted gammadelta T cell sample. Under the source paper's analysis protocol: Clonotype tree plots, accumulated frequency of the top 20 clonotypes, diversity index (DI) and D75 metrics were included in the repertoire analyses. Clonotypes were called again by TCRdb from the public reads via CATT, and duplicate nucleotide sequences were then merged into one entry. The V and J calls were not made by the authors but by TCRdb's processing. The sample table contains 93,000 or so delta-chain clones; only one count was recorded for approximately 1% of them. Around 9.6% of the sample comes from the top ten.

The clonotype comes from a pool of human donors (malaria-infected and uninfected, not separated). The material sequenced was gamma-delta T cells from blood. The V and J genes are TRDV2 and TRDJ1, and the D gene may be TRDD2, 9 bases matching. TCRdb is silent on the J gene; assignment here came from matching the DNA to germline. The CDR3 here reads CACDNGNTFLLSSRRGIEWTDKLIF. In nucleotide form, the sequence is TGTGCCTGTGACAACGGGAACACCTTCCTACTATCGTCCCGGCGGGGGATAGAGTGGACCGATAAACTCATCTTT.